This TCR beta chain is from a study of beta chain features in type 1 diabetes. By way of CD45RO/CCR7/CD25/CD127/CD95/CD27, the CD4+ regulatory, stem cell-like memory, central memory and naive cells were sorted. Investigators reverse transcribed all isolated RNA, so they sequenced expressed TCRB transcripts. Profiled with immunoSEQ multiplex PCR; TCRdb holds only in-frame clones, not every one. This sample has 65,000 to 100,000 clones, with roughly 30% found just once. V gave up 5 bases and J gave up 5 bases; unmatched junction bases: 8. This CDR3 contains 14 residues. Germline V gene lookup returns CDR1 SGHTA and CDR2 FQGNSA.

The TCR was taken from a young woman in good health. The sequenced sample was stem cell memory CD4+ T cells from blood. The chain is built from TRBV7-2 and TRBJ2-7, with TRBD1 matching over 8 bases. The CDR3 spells CASSTRQGNHEQYF. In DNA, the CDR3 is TGTGCCAGCAGCACACGACAGGGGAACCACGAGCAGTACTTC.